This is a list of T cell receptor beta chains from one sample in a study of blood T cell repertoires in COVID-19. Clones were sequenced by immunoSEQ multiplex PCR, and TCRdb holds only the in-frame ones, with some missing. The data contain around 190,000 clones, roughly 84% of them singletons. Material: peripheral blood. These receptor sequences come from a human donor in a cohort sampled during active COVID-19. Both conserved end residues are part of each CDR3.

V gene: TRBV21-1
J gene: TRBJ2-7
CDR3 protein: CASSKGDRPKYRF

V gene: TRBV6-2/TRBV6-3
J gene: TRBJ2-5
CDR3 protein: CASSTGLKTQYF

V gene: TRBV28
J gene: TRBJ2-7
CDR3 protein: CASSSFNNEQYF

V gene: TRBV2
J gene: TRBJ2-7
CDR3 protein: CASRDPAGATYEQYF

V gene: TRBV27
J gene: TRBJ2-3
CDR3 protein: CASSPEGGRAADTQYF

V gene: TRBV18
J gene: TRBJ2-1
CDR3 protein: CASSPVSYNEQFF

V gene: TRBV18
J gene: TRBJ2-1
CDR3 protein: CASSKFQGPSSYNEQFF

V gene: TRBV9
J gene: TRBJ2-1
CDR3 protein: CASSAGGLASDEQFF

V gene: TRBV4-1
J gene: TRBJ1-1
CDR3 protein: CASWGTGGWGGEAFF

V gene: TRBV12-3/TRBV12-4
J gene: TRBJ2-5
CDR3 protein: CASSFFQQETQYF

V gene: TRBV10-1
J gene: TRBJ2-7
CDR3 protein: CASSESYRGSYEQYF

V gene: TRBV10-3
J gene: TRBJ2-7
CDR3 protein: CAISESGLLLYYEQYF

V gene: TRBV5-1
J gene: TRBJ1-2
CDR3 protein: CASSLDPWAFNYGYTF